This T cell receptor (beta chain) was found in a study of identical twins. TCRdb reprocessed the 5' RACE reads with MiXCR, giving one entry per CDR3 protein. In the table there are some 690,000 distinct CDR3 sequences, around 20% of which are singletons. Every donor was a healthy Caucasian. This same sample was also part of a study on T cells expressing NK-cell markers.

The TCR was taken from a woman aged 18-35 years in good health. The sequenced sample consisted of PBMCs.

The CDR3 DNA reads as TGCAGTGCTAGAGATCCCTCAAATGGTCTGAACGAGCAGTACTTC. As protein: CSARDPSNGLNEQYF. V usage is TRBV20-1 and J usage is TRBJ2-7, with D unresolved. V lost 0 bases to trimming and J lost 5 bases, with 17 bases between them. The CDR3 covers 15 residues. Germline assignment: CDR1 DFQATT and CDR2 SNEGSKA (reference sequence).